The T cell receptor beta chain under discussion was sequenced for a study of T cell repertoires in cytomegalovirus infection. Whole-study context: A matching HLA type, together with CMV infection, was signaled by public TCR beta signatures.

A single record per CDR3 protein comes from TCRdb applying MiXCR to the reads. The data contain 800,000 to 950,000 distinct CDR3 sequences, around a third of them seen just once; the ten biggest clones take up around an eighth. As regards this clonotype: No antigen is known for it.

CDR1 LGHNA and CDR2 YSLEER come from the germline V gene. V dropped 4 bases and J dropped 5; count of bases not matched to a gene: 8. The CDR3 spans 15 residues. This material consisted of cultured CD8+ T cells from PBMCs, taken from culture after CMV antigen stimulation. The V gene is TRBV4-3, the J gene TRBJ1-2; 9 nucleotides match TRBD1. The clonotype was recovered from a human donor in good health (CMV status not recorded). Some clones in this sample may be carry-over from other donors' samples. For the CDR3, the DNA is TGCGCCAGCAGCCCCTCTACAGGGGGCGCATATGGCTACACCTTC. Amino acids: CASSPSTGGAYGYTF.